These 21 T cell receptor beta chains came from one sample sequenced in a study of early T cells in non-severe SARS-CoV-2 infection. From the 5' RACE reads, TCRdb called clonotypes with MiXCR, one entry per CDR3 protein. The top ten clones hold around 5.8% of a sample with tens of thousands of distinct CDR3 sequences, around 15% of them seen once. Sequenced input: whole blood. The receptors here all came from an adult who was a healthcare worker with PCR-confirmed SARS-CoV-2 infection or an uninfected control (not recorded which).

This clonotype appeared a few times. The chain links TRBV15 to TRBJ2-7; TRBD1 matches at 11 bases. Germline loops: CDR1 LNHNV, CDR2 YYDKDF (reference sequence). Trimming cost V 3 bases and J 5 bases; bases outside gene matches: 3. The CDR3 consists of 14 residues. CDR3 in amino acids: CATSSRTGGDEQYF. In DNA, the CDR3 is TGTGCCACCAGCAGTCGGACAGGGGGCGACGAGCAGTACTTC.

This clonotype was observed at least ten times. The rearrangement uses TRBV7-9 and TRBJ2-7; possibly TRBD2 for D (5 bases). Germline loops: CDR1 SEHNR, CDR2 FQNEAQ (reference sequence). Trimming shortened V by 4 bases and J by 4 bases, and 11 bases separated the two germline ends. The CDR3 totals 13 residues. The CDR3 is CASSYAPGYEQYF. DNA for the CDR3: TGTGCCAGCAGCTATGCACCGGGGTACGAGCAGTACTTC.

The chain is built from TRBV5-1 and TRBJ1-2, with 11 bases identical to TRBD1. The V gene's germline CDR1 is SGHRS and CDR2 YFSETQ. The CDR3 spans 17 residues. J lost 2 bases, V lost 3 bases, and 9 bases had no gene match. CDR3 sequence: CASSSAGTGGFNYGYTF. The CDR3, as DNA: TGCGCCAGCAGCTCAGCCGGGACAGGGGGATTCAACTATGGCTACACCTTC.

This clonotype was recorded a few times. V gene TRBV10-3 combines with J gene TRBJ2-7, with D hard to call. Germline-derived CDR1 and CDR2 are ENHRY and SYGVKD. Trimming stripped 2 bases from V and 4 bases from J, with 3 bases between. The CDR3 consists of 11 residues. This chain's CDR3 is CAISERYEQYF. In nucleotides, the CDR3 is TGTGCCATCAGTGAGCGGTACGAGCAGTACTTC.

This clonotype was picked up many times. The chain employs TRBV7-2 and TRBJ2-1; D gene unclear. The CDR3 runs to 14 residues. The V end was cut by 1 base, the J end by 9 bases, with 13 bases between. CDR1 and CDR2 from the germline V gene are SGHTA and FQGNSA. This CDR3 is CASSLGRARGEQFF. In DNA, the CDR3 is TGTGCCAGCAGCTTAGGTCGGGCGCGCGGTGAGCAGTTCTTC.

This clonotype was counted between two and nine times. CDR3 in amino acids: CATSRVSTGGPITDTQYF. The CDR3 DNA reads as TGTGCCACCAGCAGAGTTTCGACGGGGGGGCCGATCACAGATACGCAGTATTTT. J is TRBJ2-3 and V is TRBV15, with 8 bases matching TRBD2. The junction had 11 bases not matched to a gene; V was cut back by 1 base and J by 2 bases. This CDR3 comprises 18 residues. CDR1 is LNHNV, CDR2 YYDKDF, per germline (reference sequence).

This chain's CDR3 is CATSASGMTEAFF. The CDR3 region has the DNA TGTGCCACCAGTGCCTCAGGGATGACTGAAGCTTTCTTT. The chain carries TRBV24-1 and TRBJ1-1, with D possibly matching TRBD1 (5 bases). From germline, CDR1 is KGHDR and CDR2 SFDVKD. The CDR3 is 13 amino acids. Trimming removed 5 bases from V and 5 bases from J, with 11 bases in between.

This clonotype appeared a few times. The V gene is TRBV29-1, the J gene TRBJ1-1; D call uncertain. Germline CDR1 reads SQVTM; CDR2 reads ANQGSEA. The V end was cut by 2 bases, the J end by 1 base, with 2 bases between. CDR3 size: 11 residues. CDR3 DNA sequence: TGCAGCGTTGAAAAGAACACTGAAGCTTTCTTT. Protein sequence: CSVEKNTEAFF.

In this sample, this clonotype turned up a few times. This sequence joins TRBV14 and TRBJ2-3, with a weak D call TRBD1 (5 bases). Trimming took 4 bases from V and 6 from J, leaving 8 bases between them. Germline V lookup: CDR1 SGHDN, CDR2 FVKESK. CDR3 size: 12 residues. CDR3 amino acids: CASSPQGDTQYF. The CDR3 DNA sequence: TGTGCCAGCAGCCCTCAGGGCGATACGCAGTATTTT.

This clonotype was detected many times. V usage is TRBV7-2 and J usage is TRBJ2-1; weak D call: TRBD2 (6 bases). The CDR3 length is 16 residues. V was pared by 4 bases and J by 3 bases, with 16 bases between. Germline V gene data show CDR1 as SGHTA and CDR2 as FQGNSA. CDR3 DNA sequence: TGTGCCAGCAGCTCCCGGGTAGCGGCCAGCTACAATGAGCAGTTCTTC. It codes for CASSSRVAASYNEQFF.

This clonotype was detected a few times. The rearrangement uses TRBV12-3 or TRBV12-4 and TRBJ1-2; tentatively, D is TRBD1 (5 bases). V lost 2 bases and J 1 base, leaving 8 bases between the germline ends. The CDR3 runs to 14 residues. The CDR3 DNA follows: TGTGCCAGCAGTTTAACAGGCATTAACTATGGCTACACCTTC. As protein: CASSLTGINYGYTF.

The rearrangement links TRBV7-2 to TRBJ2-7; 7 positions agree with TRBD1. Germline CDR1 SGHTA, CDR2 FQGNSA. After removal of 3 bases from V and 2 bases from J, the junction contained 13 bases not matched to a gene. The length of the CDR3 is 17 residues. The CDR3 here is CASSFQTGNGGTYEQYF. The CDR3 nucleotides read TGTGCCAGCAGCTTCCAGACAGGGAATGGTGGAACCTACGAGCAGTACTTC.

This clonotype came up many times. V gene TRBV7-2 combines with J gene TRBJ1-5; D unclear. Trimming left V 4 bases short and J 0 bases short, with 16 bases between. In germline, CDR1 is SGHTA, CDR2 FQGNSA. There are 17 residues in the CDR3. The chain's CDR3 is CASSSSRTRYSNQPQHF. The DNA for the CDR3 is TGTGCCAGCAGCTCTAGCAGAACCCGATATAGCAATCAGCCCCAGCATTTT.

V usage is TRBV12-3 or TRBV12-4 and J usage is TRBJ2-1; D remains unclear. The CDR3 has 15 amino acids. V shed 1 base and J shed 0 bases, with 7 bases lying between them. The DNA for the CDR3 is TGTGCCAGCAGTTTAGACACGAGCTCCTACAATGAGCAGTTCTTC. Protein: CASSLDTSSYNEQFF.

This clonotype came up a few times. The CDR3, as DNA: TGTGCCAGTAGTATAGGATGGACAAAGAACACCGGGGAGCTGTTTTTT. This codes for CASSIGWTKNTGELFF. V and J are TRBV19 and TRBJ2-2; D is perhaps TRBD1 (5 bases). Between the trimmed V and J ends, which lost 1 base and 1 base, there was a span of 10 bases. Germline V gene lookup returns CDR1 LNHDA and CDR2 SQIVND (reference sequence). This CDR3 comprises 16 residues. The whole variable domain, remainder taken from reference TRBV19 and TRBJ2-2, is DGGITQSPKYLFRKEGQNVTLSCEQNLNHDAMYWYRQDPGQGLRLIYYSQIVNDFQKGDIAEGYSVSREKKESFPLTVTSAQKNPTAFYLCASSIGWTKNTGELFFGEGSRLTVL.

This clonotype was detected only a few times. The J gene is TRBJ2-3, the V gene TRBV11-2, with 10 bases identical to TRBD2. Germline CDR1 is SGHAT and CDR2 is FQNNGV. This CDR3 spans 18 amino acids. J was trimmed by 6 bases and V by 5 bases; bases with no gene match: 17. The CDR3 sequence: CASSRTFSSGGRGDTQYF. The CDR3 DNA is TGTGCCAGCAGCAGGACTTTTTCTAGCGGGGGCAGGGGGGATACGCAGTATTTT.

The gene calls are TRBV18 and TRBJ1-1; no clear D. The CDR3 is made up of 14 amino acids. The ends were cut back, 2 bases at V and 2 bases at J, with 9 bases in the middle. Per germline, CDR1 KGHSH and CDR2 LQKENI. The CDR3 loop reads CASSPITDNTEAFF. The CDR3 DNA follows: TGTGCCAGCTCACCAATCACAGACAACACTGAAGCTTTCTTT.

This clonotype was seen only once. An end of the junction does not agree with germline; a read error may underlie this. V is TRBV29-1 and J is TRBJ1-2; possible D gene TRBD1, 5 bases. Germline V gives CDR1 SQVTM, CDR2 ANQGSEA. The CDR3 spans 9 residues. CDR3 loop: CSVVGAERF. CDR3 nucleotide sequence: TGCAGCGTTGTTGGGGCAGAACGCTTC.

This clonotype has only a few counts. This CDR3 reads CATSDLPLAGRTSYNEQFF. For the CDR3, the DNA is TGTGCCACCAGTGATTTGCCGCTAGCGGGGCGCACGAGTTACAATGAGCAGTTCTTC. The chain employs TRBV24-1 and TRBJ2-1, with 9 bases identical to TRBD2. From germline, CDR1 is KGHDR and CDR2 SFDVKD. Trimming took 0 bases from V and 4 from J; bases not matched to a gene: 12. CDR3 size: 19 residues.

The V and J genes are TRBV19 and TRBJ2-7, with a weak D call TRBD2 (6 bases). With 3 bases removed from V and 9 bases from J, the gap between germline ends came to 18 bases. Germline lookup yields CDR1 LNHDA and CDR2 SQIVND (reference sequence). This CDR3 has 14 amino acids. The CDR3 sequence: CASSIGGPGNRQYF. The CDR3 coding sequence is TGTGCCAGTAGTATCGGGGGTCCCGGGAATCGGCAGTACTTC.

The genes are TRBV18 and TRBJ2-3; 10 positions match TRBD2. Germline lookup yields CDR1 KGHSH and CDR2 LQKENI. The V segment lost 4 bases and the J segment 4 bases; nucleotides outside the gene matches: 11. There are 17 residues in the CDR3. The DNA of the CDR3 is TGTGCCAGCTCACGCCGGAGCAGCGGGGGGGTATCAGATACGCAGTATTTT. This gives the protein CASSRRSSGGVSDTQYF.